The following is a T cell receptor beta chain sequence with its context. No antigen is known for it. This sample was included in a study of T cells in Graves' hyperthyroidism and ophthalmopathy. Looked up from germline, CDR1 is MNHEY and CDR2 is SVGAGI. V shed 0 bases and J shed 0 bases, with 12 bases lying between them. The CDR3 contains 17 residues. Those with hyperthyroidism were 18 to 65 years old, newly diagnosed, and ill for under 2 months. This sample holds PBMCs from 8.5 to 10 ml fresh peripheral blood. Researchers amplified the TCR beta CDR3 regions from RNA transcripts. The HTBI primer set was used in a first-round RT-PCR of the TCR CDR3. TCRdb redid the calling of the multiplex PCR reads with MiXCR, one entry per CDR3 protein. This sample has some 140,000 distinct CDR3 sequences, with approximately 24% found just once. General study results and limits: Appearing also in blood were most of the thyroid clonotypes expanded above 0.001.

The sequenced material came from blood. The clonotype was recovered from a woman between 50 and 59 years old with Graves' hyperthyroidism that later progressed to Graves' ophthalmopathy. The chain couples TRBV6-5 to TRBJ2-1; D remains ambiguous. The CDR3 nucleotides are TGTGCCAGCAGTTACTCGTTTCCGGAGAGCTCCTACAATGAGCAGTTCTTC. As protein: CASSYSFPESSYNEQFF.